This entry lists 18 T cell receptor beta chains sequenced from one sample in a study of cytomegalovirus exposure and HLA in healthy donors. Amplification used 60 Vbeta primers and 13 Jbeta primers. Data came from immunoSEQ multiplex PCR; TCRdb stores just in-frame clones and leaves some out. The clone table shows over 55,000 clones, with the ten largest holding about 15%. Material: PBMCs. The receptor source for this set is a boy aged 10-17 years in good health and CMV-seronegative.

V is TRBV6-4 and J is TRBJ1-1, with 7 bases that match TRBD1. This CDR3 spans 13 amino acids. J gave up 4 bases and V 4 bases, and 3 bases lay outside the gene matches. In germline, CDR1 is MRHNA, CDR2 SNTAGT. The CDR3: CASSASGGTEAFF. CDR3 coding DNA: TGTGCCAGCAGTGCATCAGGGGGCACTGAAGCTTTCTTT.

The chain couples TRBV5-4 to TRBJ2-7; 9 bases line up with TRBD1. V shed 5 bases and J 5 bases; nucleotides not matched to a gene: 8. There are 14 residues in the CDR3. Germline CDR1 is SGHNT and CDR2 is YYREEE (reference sequence). The CDR3 nucleotides read TGTGCCAGCAGGCGGGGACAGGGACCGGACGAGCAGTACTTC. Protein sequence: CASRRGQGPDEQYF. Complete variable domain (other parts from reference TRBV5-4 and TRBJ2-7): ETGVTQSPTHLIKTRGQQVTLRCSSQSGHNTVSWYQQALGQGPQFIFQYYREEENGRGNFPPRFSGLQFPNYSSELNVNALELDDSALYLCASRRGQGPDEQYFGPGTRLTVT.

The chain employs TRBV6-1 and TRBJ2-3, with 13 bases that match TRBD2. Trimming cost V 3 bases and J 5 bases; bases outside gene matches: 8. CDR1 MNHNS and CDR2 SASEGT come from the germline V gene. This CDR3 region has 17 residues. The CDR3 region is CASSELTSGRPGDTQYF. DNA for the CDR3: TGTGCCAGCAGTGAGTTGACTAGCGGGAGGCCGGGAGATACGCAGTATTTT.

The genes are TRBV19 and TRBJ1-3, with D possibly being TRBD1 (5 bases). Per the germline V gene, CDR1 is LNHDA and CDR2 is SQIVND (reference sequence). V dropped 7 bases and J dropped 3 bases, with 19 bases sitting between them. The length of the CDR3 is 16 residues. The CDR3 DNA follows: TGTGCCAGTACTAACCACCAGGGATCGATTGGAAACACCATATATTTT. Its protein product is CASTNHQGSIGNTIYF.

The V call is TRBV6-5, the J call TRBJ2-1; TRBD1 matches 7 bases. This CDR3 has 16 amino acids. Unmatched junction bases numbered 8, after V lost 0 bases and J lost 6 bases. CDR1 and CDR2 (germline): MNHEY, SVGAGI. The CDR3 region is CASSYSRTGPLNEQFF. The DNA for the CDR3 is TGTGCCAGCAGTTACTCCAGGACAGGACCTCTCAATGAGCAGTTCTTC.

The rearrangement links TRBV6-4 to TRBJ2-2; D call uncertain. The CDR3 loop spans 14 amino acids. Germline V lookup: CDR1 MRHNA, CDR2 SNTAGT. V was pared by 4 bases and J by 1 base, with 7 bases between. The CDR3 reads CASSVQRNTGELFF. In DNA form, the CDR3 reads TGTGCCAGCAGTGTGCAGCGGAACACCGGGGAGCTGTTTTTT.

The CDR3 loop is CASSLDYSSNYGYTF. DNA of the CDR3: TGTGCCAGCAGCTTAGATTACAGTTCTAACTATGGCTACACCTTC. The V call is TRBV11-2, the J call TRBJ1-2; D is uncertain. V lost 0 bases to trimming and J lost 0 bases, with 8 bases between them. The CDR3 is 15 residues long. Germline loops: CDR1 SGHAT, CDR2 FQNNGV.

V gene TRBV7-8 combines with J gene TRBJ2-7; TRBD2 matches 8 bases. CDR1 is SGHVS, CDR2 FQNEAQ, per germline. J lost 2 bases, V lost 3 bases, and 9 bases had no gene match. This CDR3 is built from 16 residues. The CDR3 DNA reads as TGTGCCAGCAGCTTCCCGGGACTAGAACGGACCTACGAGCAGTACTTC. Protein: CASSFPGLERTYEQYF. Using reference TRBV7-8 and TRBJ2-7 for the parts outside the CDR3, the full variable domain is GAGVSQSPRYKVAKRGQDVALRCDPISGHVSLFWYQQALGQGPEFLTYFQNEAQLDKSGLPSDRFFAERPEGSVSTLKIQRTQQEDSAVYLCASSFPGLERTYEQYFGPGTRLTVT.

This chain links TRBV30 with TRBJ2-7, with TRBD1 matching 8 bases. The germline V gene encodes CDR1 GTSNPN and CDR2 SVGIG (reference sequence). Germline trimming cut 5 bases from V and 3 bases from J; bases unmatched to any gene: 6. CDR3 length: 13 residues. Written as DNA, the CDR3 is TGTGCCTGGGACAGGGGCCGCCTCTACGAGCAGTACTTC. Translated: CAWDRGRLYEQYF.

The rearrangement joins TRBV6-6 to TRBJ2-7, with 9 bases that match TRBD1. The CDR3 sequence is 15 residues long. Germline CDR1 is MNHNY and CDR2 is SVGAGI (reference sequence). V lost 4 bases to trimming and J lost 4 bases; unmatched junction nucleotides: 8. The chain's CDR3 is CASSSAQGAGYEQYF. The DNA for the CDR3 is TGTGCCAGCAGTTCAGCACAGGGGGCAGGGTACGAGCAGTACTTC.

This sequence joins TRBV19 and TRBJ1-2; possibly TRBD1 for D (5 bases). This CDR3 spans 14 amino acids. Germline V gives CDR1 LNHDA, CDR2 SQIVND (reference sequence). The V end lost 7 bases, the J end lost 2 bases, and 14 bases lay between the germline ends. The CDR3 nucleotides are TGTGCCAGTACCATTCAGGGAGGCAACTATGGCTACACCTTC. Its translation: CASTIQGGNYGYTF.

V gene TRBV4-1 combines with J gene TRBJ1-2; D unclear. The V gene's germline CDR1 is MGHRA and CDR2 YSYEKL. The CDR3 runs 16 residues. V was shortened by 1 base and J by 6 bases, with 18 bases between the two germline ends. The CDR3 DNA reads TGCGCCAGCAGCCAAGGTGAAGGTCGGGGTGGAGATGGCTACACCTTC. Residues: CASSQGEGRGGDGYTF.

The chain has TRBV7-9 and TRBJ2-1; TRBD1 matches 7 bases. With V trimmed by 5 bases and J by 6 bases, 4 bases remained unmatched. This CDR3 is 13 amino acids long. CDR1 and CDR2 from the germline V gene are SEHNR and FQNEAQ (reference sequence). As DNA, the CDR3 is TGTGCCAGCAGCACCCCAGGGGGCAATGAGCAGTTCTTC. It encodes CASSTPGGNEQFF. Together with reference TRBV7-9 and TRBJ2-1, the CDR3 gives the full variable domain: DTGVSQNPRHKITKRGQNVTFRCDPISEHNRLYWYRQTLGQGPEFLTYFQNEAQLEKSRLLSDRFSAERPKGSFSTLEIQRTEQGDSAMYLCASSTPGGNEQFFGPGTRLTVL.

This chain connects TRBV19 to TRBJ1-5; 7 bases match TRBD1. V lost 5 bases, J lost 1 base, and 2 bases stayed unmatched. This CDR3 is 14 amino acids long. Germline lookup yields CDR1 LNHDA and CDR2 SQIVND (reference sequence). Here the CDR3 DNA reads TGTGCCAGTAGTTCGGGACAGAGCAATCAGCCCCAGCATTTT. Residues: CASSSGQSNQPQHF.

This chain joins TRBV19 and TRBJ1-5; maybe TRBD1 (6 bases). Trimming took 10 bases from V and 3 from J, leaving 13 bases between them. The CDR3 has 13 amino acids. Germline CDR1 and CDR2: LNHDA and SQIVND (reference sequence). The CDR3 region has the DNA TGTGCCACTATACAGGGCTTCAATCAGCCCCAGCATTTT. This codes for CATIQGFNQPQHF.

The chain couples TRBV29-1 to TRBJ1-1; 10 nucleotides agree with TRBD1. The CDR3 consists of 12 residues. Germline assignment: CDR1 SQVTM and CDR2 ANQGSEA. J lost 6 bases, V lost 6 bases, and 4 bases had no gene match. CDR3 loop: CSVGQGVSEAFF. Written as DNA, the CDR3 is TGCAGCGTAGGACAGGGGGTATCTGAAGCTTTCTTT.

The chain has TRBV7-2 and TRBJ2-5; TRBD2 agrees at 7 bases. In germline, CDR1 is SGHTA, CDR2 FQGNSA. After removal of 1 base from V and 3 bases from J, the junction contained 2 bases not matched to a gene. CDR3 size: 14 residues. Written as DNA, the CDR3 is TGTGCCAGCAGCTTAGTAGCGGGTGAAGAGACCCAGTACTTC. Its translation: CASSLVAGEETQYF.

The chain links TRBV30 to TRBJ1-2, with 8 bases lining up with TRBD1. With 0 bases clipped from V and 7 bases from J, the junction kept 13 bases outside the gene matches. From germline, CDR1 is GTSNPN and CDR2 SVGIG (reference sequence). CDR3 length: 16 residues. CDR3 nucleotide sequence: TGTGCCTGGAGTGTTCAGGGGACAGGCGGTAATCCTGGCTACACCTTC. It translates to CAWSVQGTGGNPGYTF.